This record concerns one TCR beta chain sequence. These data are taken from a study of blood T cell repertoires in COVID-19. Study context: Researchers got acute and convalescent COVID-19 samples from the United States, Italy and Spain. T cells, B-cell-depleted T cells, or PBMCs supplied cDNA or gDNA.

Authors' data handling: Nucleated cell counts were estimated from reference gene primer amplification. The method was immunoSEQ multiplex PCR; TCRdb's version includes in-frame clones alone and lacks a portion of them. Clone size and the V and J calls come from that table; the DNA yielded D and trimming. The table lists 270,000 or so clones, approximately 86% of them singletons, with about 3.4% in the top ten. This TCR derives from a woman aged 18-29 years with acute or convalescent COVID-19. Sequenced input: peripheral blood.

This CDR3 is CASSLPNNSPLHF. The CDR3 DNA sequence: TGTGCCAGCAGCCTACCGAACAATTCACCCCTCCACTTT. The chain couples TRBV7-2 to TRBJ1-6; no clear D. V was shortened by 5 bases and J by 7 bases, with 9 bases between the two germline ends. The CDR3 is 13 amino acids. Germline V gene data show CDR1 as SGHTA and CDR2 as FQGNSA. The complete variable domain, with remaining parts taken from reference TRBV7-2 and TRBJ1-6, reads GAGVSQSPSNKVTEKGKDVELRCDPISGHTALYWYRQSLGQGLEFLIYFQGNSAPDKSGLPSDRFSAERTGGSVSTLTIQRTQQEDSAVYLCASSLPNNSPLHFGNGTRLTVT.